This T cell receptor beta chain was identified during a study of regulatory T cells in long-lasting Graves disease. The study's findings and limits: The study found TRBV28, TRBJ1-2 and TRBJ2-5 favored in persistent disease. No thyroid tissue was studied; the work used peripheral blood only.

The time point was: newly diagnosed GD, antithyroid drugs for less than 3 months. The TCR library was made from RNA extracted from PBMCs. Clinicians diagnosed Graves' disease using American Thyroid Association guidelines. Trimming removed 7 bases from V and 2 bases from J, with 8 bases in between. The CDR3 totals 12 residues. The germline V gene has CDR1 MNHNS and CDR2 SASEGT. Relying on iRepertoire HTBI primers and Arm-PCR of CDR3 regions, the team built TCR beta libraries. TCRdb redid the calling of the multiplex PCR reads with MiXCR, one entry per CDR3 protein. The sample lists a few hundred thousand distinct CDR3 sequences; 20% to 25% were seen once. This clonotype appeared many times. The antigen is unknown.

The sequencing here drew on peripheral blood mononuclear cells (PBMCs), taken at new diagnosis, from a patient treated with antithyroid drugs. The chain joins TRBV6-1 to TRBJ1-1; the D is unclear. The sequence came from a female donor with Graves disease. CDR3 sequence: CASNRFNTEAFF. The CDR3 nucleotides read TGTGCCAGCAATAGATTCAACACTGAAGCTTTCTTT.